The sequence of this TCR beta chain was determined in a study of T cell responses to AZD1222 COVID-19 vaccine. Clones were read by immunoSEQ multiplex PCR, and TCRdb kept only the in-frame ones, dropping some. The sample has 90,000 to 120,000 clones; roughly nine tenths are singletons. Germline values: CDR1 SGHTA, CDR2 FQGTGA. The CDR3 runs 13 residues. Trimming shortened V by 5 bases and J by 4 bases, and 11 bases separated the two germline ends. This clone came up once. The rearrangement uses TRBV7-3 and TRBJ2-5; D is uncertain. This material consisted of peripheral blood, taken on day 0 of AZD1222 vaccination. The TCR was taken from an adult in good health. CDR3 sequence: CASSPQWGETQYF. Written as DNA, the CDR3 is TGTGCCAGCAGCCCCCAATGGGGAGAGACCCAGTACTTC. Based on the CDR3 plus reference TRBV7-3 and TRBJ2-5, the full variable domain is GAGVSQTPSNKVTEKGKYVELRCDPISGHTALYWYRQSLGQGPEFLIYFQGTGAADDSGLPNDRFFAVRPEGSVSTLKIQRTERGDSAVYLCASSPQWGETQYFGPGTRLLVL.